The source of this T cell receptor beta chain is a study of blood T cell repertoires in COVID-19. Study-level information: Acute and convalescent COVID-19 specimens originated in the United States, Italy and Spain.

Libraries were prepared by immunoSEQ multiplex PCR; TCRdb keeps only in-frame clonotypes and omits some of them. The sample has roughly 250,000 clones; roughly 80% are singletons. The clonotype was recovered from a woman aged 60-70 years with active or convalescent COVID-19. The sample comprised peripheral blood.

The CDR3 sequence: CATSGLTDGVTEAFF. The CDR3 region has the DNA TGTGCCACTAGCGGTCTGACTGACGGGGTCACTGAAGCTTTCTTT. V gene TRBV19 combines with J gene TRBJ1-1; D call uncertain. CDR1 LNHDA and CDR2 SQIVND come from the germline V gene (reference sequence). Trimming took 10 bases from V and 4 from J, leaving 22 bases between them. The CDR3 extends over 15 amino acids.